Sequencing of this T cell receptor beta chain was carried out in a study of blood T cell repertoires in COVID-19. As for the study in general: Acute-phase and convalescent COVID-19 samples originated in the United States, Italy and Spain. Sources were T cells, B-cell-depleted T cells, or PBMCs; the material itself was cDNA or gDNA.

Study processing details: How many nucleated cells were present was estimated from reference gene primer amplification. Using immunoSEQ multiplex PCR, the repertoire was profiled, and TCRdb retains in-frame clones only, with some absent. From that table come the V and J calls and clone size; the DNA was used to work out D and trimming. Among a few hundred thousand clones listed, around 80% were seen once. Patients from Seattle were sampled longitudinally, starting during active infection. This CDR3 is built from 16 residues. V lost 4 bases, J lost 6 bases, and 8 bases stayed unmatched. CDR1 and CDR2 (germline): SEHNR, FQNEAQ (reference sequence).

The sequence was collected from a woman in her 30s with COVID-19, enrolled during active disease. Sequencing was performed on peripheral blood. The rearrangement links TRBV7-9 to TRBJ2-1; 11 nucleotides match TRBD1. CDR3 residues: CASSSSGTGGGNEQFF. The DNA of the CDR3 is TGTGCCAGCAGCTCTTCCGGGACAGGGGGTGGCAATGAGCAGTTCTTC.